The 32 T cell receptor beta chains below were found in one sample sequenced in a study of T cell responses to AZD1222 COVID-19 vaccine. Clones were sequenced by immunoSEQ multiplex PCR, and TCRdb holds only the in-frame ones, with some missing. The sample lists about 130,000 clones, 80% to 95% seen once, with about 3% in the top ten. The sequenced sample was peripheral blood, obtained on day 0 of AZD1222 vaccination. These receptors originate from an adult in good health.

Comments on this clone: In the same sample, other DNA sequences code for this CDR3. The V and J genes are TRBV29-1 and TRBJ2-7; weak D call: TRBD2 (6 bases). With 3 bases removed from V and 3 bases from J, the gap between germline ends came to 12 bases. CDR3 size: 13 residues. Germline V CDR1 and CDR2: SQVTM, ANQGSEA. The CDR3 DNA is TGCAGCGTTGAGGGGGGAGAGGGCTACGAGCAGTACTTC. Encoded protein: CSVEGGEGYEQYF.

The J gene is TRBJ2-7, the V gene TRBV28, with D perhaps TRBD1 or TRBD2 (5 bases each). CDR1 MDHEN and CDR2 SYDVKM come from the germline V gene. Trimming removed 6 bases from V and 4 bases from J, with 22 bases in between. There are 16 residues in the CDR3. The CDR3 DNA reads TGTGCCAGCAGAGACGCTGGGACGGGGTCGTTTTACGAGCAGTACTTC. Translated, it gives CASRDAGTGSFYEQYF.

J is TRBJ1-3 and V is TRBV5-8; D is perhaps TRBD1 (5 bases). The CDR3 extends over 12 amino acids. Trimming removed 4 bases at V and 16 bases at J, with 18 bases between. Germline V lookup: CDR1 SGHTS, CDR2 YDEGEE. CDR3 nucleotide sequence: TGTGCCAGCAGCCGGGACTACCCGGAGGGGTATTTT. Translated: CASSRDYPEGYF. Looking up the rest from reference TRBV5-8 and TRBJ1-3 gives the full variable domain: EAGVTQSPTHLIKTRGQQATLRCSPISGHTSVYWYQQALGLGLQFLLWYDEGEERNRGNFPPRFSGRQFPNYSSELNVNALELEDSALYLCASSRDYPEGYFGEGSWLTVV.

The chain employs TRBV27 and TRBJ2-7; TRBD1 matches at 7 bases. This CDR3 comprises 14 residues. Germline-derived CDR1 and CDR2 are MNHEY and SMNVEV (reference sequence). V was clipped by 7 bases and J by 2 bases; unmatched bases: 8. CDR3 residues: CASKMSGTAYEQYF. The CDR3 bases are TGTGCCAGCAAGATGTCCGGGACAGCCTACGAGCAGTACTTC.

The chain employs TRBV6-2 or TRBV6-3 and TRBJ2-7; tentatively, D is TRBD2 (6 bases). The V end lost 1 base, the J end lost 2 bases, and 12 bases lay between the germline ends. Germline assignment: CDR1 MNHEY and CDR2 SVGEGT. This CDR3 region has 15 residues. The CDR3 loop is CASSYWDFFAYEQYF. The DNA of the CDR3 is TGTGCCAGCAGTTACTGGGACTTCTTTGCCTACGAGCAGTACTTC.

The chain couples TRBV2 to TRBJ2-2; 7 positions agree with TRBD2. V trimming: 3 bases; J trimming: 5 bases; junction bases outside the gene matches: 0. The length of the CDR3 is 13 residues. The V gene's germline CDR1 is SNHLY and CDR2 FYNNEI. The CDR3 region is CASSEGGTGELFF. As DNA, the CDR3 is TGTGCCAGCAGTGAGGGAGGGACCGGGGAGCTGTTTTTT.

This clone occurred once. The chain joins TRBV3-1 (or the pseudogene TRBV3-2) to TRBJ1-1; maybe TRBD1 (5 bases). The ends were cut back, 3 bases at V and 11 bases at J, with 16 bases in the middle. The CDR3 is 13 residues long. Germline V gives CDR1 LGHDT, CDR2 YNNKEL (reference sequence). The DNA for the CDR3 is TGTGCCAGCAGCCACAACCGGGACGGTGACGCTTTCTTT. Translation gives CASSHNRDGDAFF.

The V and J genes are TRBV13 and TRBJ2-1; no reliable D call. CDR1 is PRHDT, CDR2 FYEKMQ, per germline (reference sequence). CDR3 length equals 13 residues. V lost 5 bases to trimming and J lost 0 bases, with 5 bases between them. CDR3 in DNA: TGTGCCAGCAGCCCCGCCTCCTACAATGAGCAGTTCTTC. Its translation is CASSPASYNEQFF.

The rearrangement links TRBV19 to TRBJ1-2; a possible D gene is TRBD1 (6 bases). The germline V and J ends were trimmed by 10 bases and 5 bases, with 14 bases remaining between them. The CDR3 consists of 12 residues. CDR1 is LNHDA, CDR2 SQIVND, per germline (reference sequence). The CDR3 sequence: CATRVGGYGYTF. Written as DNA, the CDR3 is TGTGCCACCAGAGTAGGGGGGTATGGCTACACCTTC.

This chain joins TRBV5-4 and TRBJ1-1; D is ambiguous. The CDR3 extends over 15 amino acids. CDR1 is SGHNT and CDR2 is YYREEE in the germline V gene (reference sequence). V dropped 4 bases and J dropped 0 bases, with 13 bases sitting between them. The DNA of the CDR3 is TGTGCCAGCAGCGCGCTAACCTCGATGAACACTGAAGCTTTCTTT. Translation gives CASSALTSMNTEAFF.

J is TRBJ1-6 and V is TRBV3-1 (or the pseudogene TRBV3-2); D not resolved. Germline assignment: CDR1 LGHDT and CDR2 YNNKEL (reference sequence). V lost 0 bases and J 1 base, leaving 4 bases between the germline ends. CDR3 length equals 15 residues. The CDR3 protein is CASSQEASYNSPLHF. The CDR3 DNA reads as TGTGCCAGCAGCCAAGAAGCGTCCTATAATTCACCCCTCCACTTT.

The CDR3 reads CASSLTGLGEKLFF. In DNA form, the CDR3 reads TGTGCCAGCTCCCTAACCGGGTTGGGTGAAAAACTGTTTTTT. The gene calls are TRBV18 and TRBJ1-4; no clear D. V lost 6 bases to trimming and J lost 7 bases, with 15 bases between them. Germline CDR1 and CDR2: KGHSH and LQKENI. The CDR3 extends over 14 amino acids.

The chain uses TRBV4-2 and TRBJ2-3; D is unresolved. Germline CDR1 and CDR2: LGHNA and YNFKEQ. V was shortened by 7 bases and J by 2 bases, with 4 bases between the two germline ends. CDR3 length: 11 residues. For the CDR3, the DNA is TGTGCCAGCATGGCCACAGATACGCAGTATTTT. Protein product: CASMATDTQYF.

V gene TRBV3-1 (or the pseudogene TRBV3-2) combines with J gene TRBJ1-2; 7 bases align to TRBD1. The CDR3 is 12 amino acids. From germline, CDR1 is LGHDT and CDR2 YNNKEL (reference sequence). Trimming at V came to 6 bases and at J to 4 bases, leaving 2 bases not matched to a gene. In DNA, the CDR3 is TGTGCCAGCAGGGGGACAGCCTATGGCTACACCTTC. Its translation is CASRGTAYGYTF.

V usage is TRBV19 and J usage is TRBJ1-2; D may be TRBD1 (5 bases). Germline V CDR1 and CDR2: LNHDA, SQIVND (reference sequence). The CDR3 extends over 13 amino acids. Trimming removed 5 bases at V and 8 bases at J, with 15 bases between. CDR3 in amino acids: CASSWGLPRGYTF. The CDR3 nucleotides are TGTGCCAGTAGTTGGGGCCTGCCTCGGGGCTACACCTTC.

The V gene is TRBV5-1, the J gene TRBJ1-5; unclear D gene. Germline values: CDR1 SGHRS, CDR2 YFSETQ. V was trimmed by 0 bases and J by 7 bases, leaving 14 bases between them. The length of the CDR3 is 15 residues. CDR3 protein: CASSLVGGREQPQHF. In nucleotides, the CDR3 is TGCGCCAGCAGCTTGGTAGGTGGGAGGGAACAGCCCCAGCATTTT.

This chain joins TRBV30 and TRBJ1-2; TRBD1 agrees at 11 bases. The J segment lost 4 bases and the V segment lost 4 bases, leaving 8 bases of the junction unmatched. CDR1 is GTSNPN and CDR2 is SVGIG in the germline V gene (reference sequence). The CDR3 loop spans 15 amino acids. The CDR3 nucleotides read TGTGCCTGGACCGGACAGGGGGCGAATCTCTATGGCTACACCTTC. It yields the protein CAWTGQGANLYGYTF.

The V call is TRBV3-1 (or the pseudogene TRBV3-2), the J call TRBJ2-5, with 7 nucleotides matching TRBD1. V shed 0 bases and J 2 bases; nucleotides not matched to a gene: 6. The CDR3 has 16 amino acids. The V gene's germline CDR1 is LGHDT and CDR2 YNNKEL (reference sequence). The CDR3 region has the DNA TGTGCCAGCAGCCAAGACGGGACAGCCTTACAAGAGACCCAGTACTTC. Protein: CASSQDGTALQETQYF.

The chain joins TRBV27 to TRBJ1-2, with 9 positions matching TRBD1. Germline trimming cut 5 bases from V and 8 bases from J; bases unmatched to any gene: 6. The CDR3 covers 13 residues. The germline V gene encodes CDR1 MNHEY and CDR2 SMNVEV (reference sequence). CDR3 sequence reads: CASSRTGGSGYTF. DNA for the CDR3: TGTGCCAGCAGTCGCACAGGGGGCTCAGGCTACACCTTC.

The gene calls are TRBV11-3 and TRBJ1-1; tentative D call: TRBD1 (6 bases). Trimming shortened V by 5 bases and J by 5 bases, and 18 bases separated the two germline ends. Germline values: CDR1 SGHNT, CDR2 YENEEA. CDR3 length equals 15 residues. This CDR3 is CASSPGGTMGTEAFF. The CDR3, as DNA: TGTGCCAGCAGCCCCGGCGGGACAATGGGGACTGAAGCTTTCTTT.

CDR3 protein: CASRLDRGEQYF. The CDR3 DNA sequence: TGTGCCAGCAGACTAGACAGGGGGGAGCAGTACTTC. This chain links TRBV28 with TRBJ2-7, with 9 bases matching TRBD1. In germline, CDR1 is MDHEN, CDR2 SYDVKM. The CDR3 covers 12 residues. Trimming at V came to 6 bases and at J to 7 bases, leaving 4 bases not matched to a gene.

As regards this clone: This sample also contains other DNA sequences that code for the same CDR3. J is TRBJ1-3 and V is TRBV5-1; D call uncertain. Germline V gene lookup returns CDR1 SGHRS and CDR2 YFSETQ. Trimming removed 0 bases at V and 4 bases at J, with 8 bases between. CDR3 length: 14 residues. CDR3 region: CASSLAGSGNTIYF. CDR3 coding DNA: TGCGCCAGCAGCTTGGCGGGTTCCGGAAACACCATATATTTT.

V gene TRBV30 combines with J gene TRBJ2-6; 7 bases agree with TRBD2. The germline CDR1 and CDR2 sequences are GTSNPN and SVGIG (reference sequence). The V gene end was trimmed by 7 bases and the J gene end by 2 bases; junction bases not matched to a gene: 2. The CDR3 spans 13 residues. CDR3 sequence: CASSGAGANVLTF. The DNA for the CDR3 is TGTGCCTCGAGCGGGGCTGGGGCCAACGTCCTGACTTTC.

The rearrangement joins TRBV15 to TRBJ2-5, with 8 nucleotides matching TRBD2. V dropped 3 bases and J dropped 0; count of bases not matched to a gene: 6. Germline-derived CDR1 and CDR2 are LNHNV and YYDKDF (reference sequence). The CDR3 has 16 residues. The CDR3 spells CATSRGGSGNQETQYF. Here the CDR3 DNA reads TGTGCCACCAGCAGGGGGGGTAGCGGGAACCAAGAGACCCAGTACTTC.

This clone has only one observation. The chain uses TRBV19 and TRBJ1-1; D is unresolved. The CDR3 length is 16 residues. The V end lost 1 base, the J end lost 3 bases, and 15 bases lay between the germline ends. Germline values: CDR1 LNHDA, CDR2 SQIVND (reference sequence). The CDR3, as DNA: TGTGCCAGTAGTATAGTCGCAGGTTTGCGGGACACTGAAGCTTTCTTT. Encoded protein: CASSIVAGLRDTEAFF.

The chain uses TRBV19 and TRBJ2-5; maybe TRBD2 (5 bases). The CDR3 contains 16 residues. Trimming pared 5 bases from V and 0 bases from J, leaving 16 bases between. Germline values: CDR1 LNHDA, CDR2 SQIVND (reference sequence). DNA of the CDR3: TGTGCCAGTAGTCCCGGACTCACAATGTACCAAGAGACCCAGTACTTC. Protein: CASSPGLTMYQETQYF.

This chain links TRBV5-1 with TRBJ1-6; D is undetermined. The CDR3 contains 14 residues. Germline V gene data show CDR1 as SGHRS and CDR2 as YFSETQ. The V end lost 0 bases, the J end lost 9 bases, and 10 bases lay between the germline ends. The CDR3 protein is CASSLEGTASPLHF. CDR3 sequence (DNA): TGCGCCAGCAGCTTGGAGGGCACGGCTTCACCCCTCCACTTT. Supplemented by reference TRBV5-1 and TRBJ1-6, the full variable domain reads KAGVTQTPRYLIKTRGQQVTLSCSPISGHRSVSWYQQTPGQGLQFLFEYFSETQRNKGNFPGRFSGRQFSNSRSEMNVSTLELGDSALYLCASSLEGTASPLHFGNGTRLTVT.

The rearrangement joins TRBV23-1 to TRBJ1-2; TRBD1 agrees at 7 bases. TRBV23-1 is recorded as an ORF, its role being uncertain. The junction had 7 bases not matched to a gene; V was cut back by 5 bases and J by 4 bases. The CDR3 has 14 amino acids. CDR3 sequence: CASSIGGRIYGYTF. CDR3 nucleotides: TGCGCCAGCAGTATAGGGGGCAGAATCTATGGCTACACCTTC.

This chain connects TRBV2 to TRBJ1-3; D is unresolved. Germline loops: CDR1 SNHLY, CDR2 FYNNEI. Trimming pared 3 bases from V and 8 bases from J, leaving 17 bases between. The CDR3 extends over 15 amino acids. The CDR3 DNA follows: TGTGCCAGCAGTGACTTTGTGTATCTCCGGGACACCATATATTTT. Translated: CASSDFVYLRDTIYF.

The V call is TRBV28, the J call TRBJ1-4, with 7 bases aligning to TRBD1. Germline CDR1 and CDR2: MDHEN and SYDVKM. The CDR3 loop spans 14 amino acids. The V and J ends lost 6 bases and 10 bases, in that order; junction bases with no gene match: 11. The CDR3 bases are TGTGCCAGCAGGACCGACAGGGATGGGGGAAAACTGTTTTTT. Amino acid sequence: CASRTDRDGGKLFF.

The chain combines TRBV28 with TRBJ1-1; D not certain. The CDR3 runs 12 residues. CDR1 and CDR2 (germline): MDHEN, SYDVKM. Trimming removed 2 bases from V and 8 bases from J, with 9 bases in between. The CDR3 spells CASSLPIREAFF. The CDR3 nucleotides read TGTGCCAGCAGTTTACCCATAAGAGAAGCTTTCTTT.

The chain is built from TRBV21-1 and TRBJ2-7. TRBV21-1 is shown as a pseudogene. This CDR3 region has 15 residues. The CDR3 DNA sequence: TGTGCCAGCAGCTGTAGGGACCCTAAAATCCGCGAGCAGTACTTC. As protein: CASSCRDPKIREQYF.